This TCR beta chain was obtained from a study of regulatory T cells in long-lasting Graves disease. Study-level information: Antithyroid drugs had been taken under 3 months by newly diagnosed Graves' patients. Broader study findings: TRBV28, TRBJ1-2 and TRBJ2-5 were segments that persistent disease favored. Lower TCR diversity was seen in persistent Graves' patients than in newly diagnosed ones.

Time point here: newly diagnosed GD, antithyroid drugs for less than 3 months. PBMC RNA served as the TCR library source. Building the TCR beta libraries relied on iRepertoire HTBI primers, and CDR3 regions underwent Arm-PCR. Using its own MiXCR run on the multiplex PCR reads, TCRdb lists one record per CDR3 protein. The table includes about 210,000 distinct CDR3 sequences, approximately 18% detected once. To note about this clonotype: Its antigen is unidentified.

The CDR3 covers 14 residues. The V gene's germline CDR1 is DFQATT and CDR2 SNEGSKA (reference sequence). The ends lost 1 base at V and 9 bases at J; junction bases unmatched: 7. Separately, the same data were catalogued under a study of T cells in Graves' hyperthyroidism and ophthalmopathy. That report adds: Also found in blood were most expanded thyroid clonotypes above 0.001.

The chain combines TRBV20-1 with TRBJ2-1; 9 bases match TRBD2. This TCR derives from a woman in her twenties or thirties with Graves disease. Here the sequenced sample was peripheral blood mononuclear cells (PBMCs), taken at new diagnosis, from a patient treated with antithyroid drugs. The CDR3 protein is CSARARREGSEQFF. The CDR3 nucleotides are TGCAGTGCTAGAGCTCGGCGGGAGGGTAGTGAGCAGTTCTTC.